The sequence of this T cell receptor (beta chain) was determined in a study of blood T cells in healthy people across ages. Primed by a sample-barcoded 5' primer and a J-beta primer mix, a second PCR proceeded for 7 to 11 cycles. MiXCR, applied by TCRdb to the 5' RACE reads, yields one record per CDR3 protein. The table shows more than 900,000 distinct CDR3 sequences, with about 28% occurring only once. In its sample, this clonotype was seen a few times. The V end was cut by 6 bases, the J end by 8 bases, with 13 bases between. The germline V gene encodes CDR1 ENHRY and CDR2 SYGVKD. The CDR3 covers 12 residues. These same data were also listed under a study on T cells of mothers and their children. That work contributes: Thymic selection shapes TCR recombination output similarly in related and unrelated pairs. Related mother-child pairs showed slightly, non-significantly higher overlap than unrelated pairs.

Sample: blood. The receptor comes from a woman aged 35 to 49 in good health. The chain uses TRBV10-3 and TRBJ1-1; tentatively, D is TRBD1 (5 bases). The CDR3 coding sequence is TGTGCCATCAGCGGGACTTCGGGGGAAGCTTTCTTT. Translated: CAISGTSGEAFF.